The 15 T cell receptor beta chains reported below all come from one sample, sequenced in a study of CD8+ T cells in alopecia areata (dated by TCRdb to 2017 to 2018). The receptor library was made with the immunoSEQ multiplex PCR assay. To provide template for TCR sequencing, every sample had RNA extracted and reverse transcribed into cDNA. TCRdb carries this immuneACCESS record with in-frame sequences only. Its versions omit some clonotypes, under half of them owing to an unresolved V gene in the studies checked, with the rest unexplained. The sample profile shows approximately 200,000 clones; around two fifths of them were found once. Clones ranked in the top ten supply around 2.8% of the sample. The meaning of the sample's treatment or condition label: oral pan-JAK inhibitor, 5-10 mg twice daily. Material: CD4+ T cells sorted from blood, obtained at approximately week 36, from a patient treated with tofacitinib. These receptors came from a human donor with alopecia areata.

This chain links TRBV7-9 with TRBJ2-7; weak D call: TRBD1 (6 bases). The germline V gene has CDR1 SEHNR and CDR2 FQNEAQ (reference sequence). V lost 6 bases, J lost 6 bases, and 15 bases lay in between. The CDR3 contains 13 residues. This CDR3 reads CASSLIRGGEQYF. DNA of the CDR3: TGTGCCAGCAGTCTCATCAGGGGCGGCGAGCAGTACTTC.

As for this clone: Other DNA sequences in this specimen translate into the identical CDR3. The V call is TRBV2, the J call TRBJ2-7; no clear D. This CDR3 has 12 residues. Germline CDR1 is SNHLY and CDR2 is FYNNEI. V shed 3 bases and J shed 3 bases, with 6 bases lying between them. Written as DNA, the CDR3 is TGTGCCAGCAGTGAGTTGGGCTACGAGCAGTACTTC. Amino acids: CASSELGYEQYF. Looking up the rest from reference TRBV2 and TRBJ2-7 gives the full variable domain: EPEVTQTPSHQVTQMGQEVILRCVPISNHLYFYWYRQILGQKVEFLVSFYNNEISEKSEIFDDQFSVERPDGSNFTLKIRSTKLEDSAMYFCASSELGYEQYFGPGTRLTVT.

A few counts support this clone. The chain carries TRBV29-1 and TRBJ1-1; no reliable D call. Germline-derived CDR1 and CDR2 are SQVTM and ANQGSEA. Trimming took off 4 bases at V and 4 bases at J, with 13 bases between the two ends. The CDR3 runs 13 residues. CDR3 in DNA: TGCAGCGTTGGCGAGGGCGCGGGCACTGAAGCTTTCTTT. Its protein is CSVGEGAGTEAFF.

The V gene is TRBV4-2, the J gene TRBJ2-7; 7 positions match TRBD1. Germline CDR1 and CDR2: LGHNA and YNFKEQ. V trimming: 3 bases; J trimming: 2 bases; junction bases outside the gene matches: 10. The CDR3 has 16 residues. This CDR3 reads CASSQEPTGTPYEQYF. CDR3 sequence (DNA): TGTGCCAGCAGCCAGGAACCGACAGGGACCCCCTACGAGCAGTACTTC.

The chain joins TRBV27 to TRBJ2-7; D gene unclear. V lost 6 bases and J 2 bases, leaving 11 bases between the germline ends. Germline values: CDR1 MNHEY, CDR2 SMNVEV (reference sequence). The CDR3 sequence is 13 residues long. Here the CDR3 DNA reads TGTGCCAGCAGCCTTAGTAATGCCTACGAGCAGTACTTC. Translation: CASSLSNAYEQYF.

The CDR3 reads CAWSRGDQFGYTF. The CDR3 coding sequence is TGTGCCTGGAGCCGAGGGGACCAGTTTGGCTACACCTTC. The chain is built from TRBV30 and TRBJ1-2, with D perhaps TRBD1 (5 bases). Per the germline V gene, CDR1 is GTSNPN and CDR2 is SVGIG (reference sequence). V lost 3 bases, J lost 7 bases, and 15 bases lay in between. This CDR3 is built from 13 residues.

Here the CDR3 DNA reads TGTGCCATCAGTGAGTCGGGAGGATATGGCTACACCTTC. This translates into CAISESGGYGYTF. The chain couples TRBV10-3 to TRBJ1-2, with D uncertain. V was cut by 0 bases and J by 5 bases, with 7 bases left in between. Looked up from germline, CDR1 is ENHRY and CDR2 is SYGVKD. The CDR3 is 13 amino acids.

This rearrangement joins TRBV7-3 to TRBJ2-7, with D perhaps TRBD1 or TRBD2 (5 bases each). V was shortened by 5 bases and J by 6 bases, with 17 bases between the two germline ends. Germline loops: CDR1 SGHTA, CDR2 FQGTGA. The CDR3 sequence is 14 residues long. This chain's CDR3 is CASSPPGPGAEQYF. DNA of the CDR3: TGTGCCAGCAGCCCCCCGGGGCCCGGGGCCGAGCAGTACTTC.

The chain joins TRBV30 to TRBJ2-5; D possibly corresponds to TRBD1 (6 bases). V was cut by 5 bases and J by 1 base, with 14 bases left in between. CDR3 length: 14 amino acids. Per the germline V gene, CDR1 is GTSNPN and CDR2 is SVGIG (reference sequence). CDR3 sequence: CAWDLGQIQETQYF. DNA of the CDR3: TGTGCCTGGGACCTTGGACAGATCCAAGAGACCCAGTACTTC.

V is TRBV15 and J is TRBJ1-2, with 7 bases that match TRBD1. The CDR3 is 14 residues long. Germline CDR1 and CDR2: LNHNV and YYDKDF (reference sequence). J lost 8 bases, V lost 1 base, and 7 bases had no gene match. The CDR3 here is CATSRGTTGFGYTF. The DNA of the CDR3 is TGTGCCACCAGCAGAGGCACGACAGGGTTCGGCTACACCTTC.

In its sample, this clone was seen a few times. The rearrangement uses TRBV5-1 and TRBJ2-1; D not resolved. V shed 5 bases and J shed 1 base, with 7 bases lying between them. CDR3 length: 13 residues. CDR1 and CDR2 from the germline V gene are SGHRS and YFSETQ. CDR3 nucleotide sequence: TGCGCCAGCAGTTTCGGTTCCTACAATGAGCAGTTCTTC. It codes for CASSFGSYNEQFF.

This clone appeared a few times. J is TRBJ1-3 and V is TRBV9; D is uncertain. Germline V gene lookup returns CDR1 SGDLS and CDR2 YYNGEE. Trimming left V 3 bases short and J 3 bases short, with 7 bases between. The CDR3 has 13 amino acids. The CDR3 DNA reads as TGTGCCAGCAGCGCAATTGGTGGAAACACCATATATTTT. Protein sequence: CASSAIGGNTIYF.

The chain carries TRBV9 and TRBJ2-2; 11 positions agree with TRBD1. Germline assignment: CDR1 SGDLS and CDR2 YYNGEE. The trim removed 2 bases at V and 4 bases at J, leaving 4 bases unmatched. The CDR3 length is 16 residues. CDR3 sequence reads: CASSVGQGVLTGELFF. The CDR3 DNA reads TGTGCCAGCAGCGTGGGACAGGGGGTCCTCACCGGGGAGCTGTTTTTT. The full variable domain, with the rest looked up from reference TRBV9 and TRBJ2-2, is DSGVTQTPKHLITATGQRVTLRCSPRSGDLSVYWYQQSLDQGLQFLIQYYNGEERAKGNILERFSAQQFPDLHSELNLSSLELGDSALYFCASSVGQGVLTGELFFGEGSRLTVL.

This clone was picked up many times. The rearrangement uses TRBV11-2 and TRBJ2-7, with 8 bases matching TRBD1. The CDR3 runs to 15 residues. Germline V gene lookup returns CDR1 SGHAT and CDR2 FQNNGV. J gave up 4 bases and V 5 bases, and 10 bases lay outside the gene matches. In nucleotides, the CDR3 is TGTGCCAGCAGCCCGCCGGGCAGGGGGCTTTACGAGCAGTACTTC. It codes for CASSPPGRGLYEQYF.

The chain carries TRBV10-3 and TRBJ2-6; tentatively, D is TRBD2 (5 bases). CDR1 and CDR2 (germline): ENHRY, SYGVKD. This CDR3 comprises 19 residues. Trimming took off 0 bases at V and 4 bases at J, with 19 bases between the two ends. The CDR3 DNA reads TGTGCCATCAGTGAGTCGCTGGGAGTAGCGTCAGGAGGGGCCAACGTCCTGACTTTC. This gives the protein CAISESLGVASGGANVLTF.